The source of this TCR beta chain is a study of breast tumors, draining lymph nodes, adjacent tissues. This CDR3 is 14 amino acids long. The V gene lost 5 bases and the J gene lost 6 bases, with 15 bases spanning the gap. Looked up from germline, CDR1 is SGHTA and CDR2 is FQGNSA. Notes on this clonotype: Its antigen remains unknown.

Study observations and caveats: Findings are consistent with lymph node origin and intratumoral expansion of most tumor T cells. Tumor T cell lymph node origin was a supported hypothesis, not proven.

MiXCR, run by TCRdb on the multiplex PCR reads, gives a single entry per CDR3 protein. The sample holds 20,000 to 25,000 distinct CDR3 sequences, around two thirds seen once. Sequencing used tumor-adjacent breast tissue. V and J are TRBV7-2 and TRBJ2-3; a weak D match, TRBD2 (6 bases). The source of this sequence is a female donor with breast cancer. Some clones in this sample may be carry-over from other donors' samples. This chain's CDR3 is CASSQTSKGDTQYF. In nucleotides, the CDR3 is TGTGCCAGCAGCCAGACTAGTAAGGGGGATACGCAGTATTTT.